This T cell receptor (beta chain) was documented in a study of response to subunit inactivated influenza vaccine. Study findings and constraints: Every seasonal influenza vaccination brings in few new T cells, the authors suggested.

This clonotype has a handful of counts. Its antigen is unidentified. TCRdb reprocessed the RT-PCR reads with MiXCR, giving one entry per CDR3 protein. The sample contains hundreds of thousands of distinct CDR3 sequences, 15% to 18% of which appear only once. This TCR came from a man aged 50-60 years who received an inactivated influenza vaccine. The source was PBMCs from blood, collected less than 13 days after vaccination.

Here the CDR3 DNA reads TGTGCCAGCAGTTTAATCACAGGGAAAACCTACAATGAGCAGTTCTTC. As protein: CASSLITGKTYNEQFF. This chain links TRBV28 with TRBJ2-1; the D gene is possibly TRBD1 (6 bases). CDR1 is MDHEN and CDR2 is SYDVKM in the germline V gene. The CDR3 runs 16 residues. Trimming pared 2 bases from V and 2 bases from J, leaving 13 bases between.